This T cell receptor (beta chain) is from a study of blood T cells in healthy people across ages. Study observations and caveats: The unsorted PBMCs prevented any conclusive comparison of naive versus antigen-experienced cells. There was a strong correlation between TCR beta diversity and naive T cell percentage.

Primed by a sample-barcoded 5' primer and a J-beta primer mix, a second PCR proceeded for about 6 to 12 cycles. A single record per CDR3 protein comes from TCRdb applying MiXCR to the 5' RACE reads. The sample includes roughly 1.4 million distinct CDR3 sequences, 55% to 75% of them seen just once. Trimming shortened V by 2 bases and J by 6 bases, and 13 bases separated the two germline ends. The CDR3 runs 13 residues. Germline assignment: CDR1 GTSNPN and CDR2 SVGIG (reference sequence). This clonotype came up once. Its antigen is not known. Sequencing used blood. This chain links TRBV30 with TRBJ1-2; D remains unclear. This receptor was identified in a man between 18 and 29 years old in good health. The CDR3 spells CAWSSGEGHGYTF. The CDR3 bases are TGTGCCTGGAGTAGCGGCGAAGGGCATGGCTACACCTTC.